A single sample gave rise to the 30 T cell receptor beta chains below, sequenced in a study of OX40 agonist ivuxolimab in advanced cancers. The protocol was immunoSEQ multiplex PCR, while the TCRdb copy is restricted to in-frame clones and leaves out a portion. The sample has some 70,000 clones, around 93% seen once. The sequencing here drew on CD4+ or CD8+ T cells sorted from blood, taken in a trial of the OX40 agonist ivuxolimab. The source is an adult with an advanced solid tumor such as melanoma, head and neck, liver or kidney cancer.

The rearrangement links TRBV5-1 to TRBJ2-5; 9 nucleotides align to TRBD2. Trimming took 2 bases from V and 5 from J; bases not matched to a gene: 4. The CDR3 length is 14 residues. Germline V CDR1 and CDR2: SGHRS, YFSETQ. CDR3 DNA: TGCGCCAGCAGCTTCGGGACTAGCTTTGAGACCCAGTACTTC. This codes for CASSFGTSFETQYF.

The rearrangement uses TRBV4-1 and TRBJ1-5; 7 bases line up with TRBD1. From germline, CDR1 is MGHRA and CDR2 YSYEKL. V lost 3 bases to trimming and J lost 5 bases; unmatched junction nucleotides: 7. This CDR3 is 15 amino acids long. The CDR3 protein is CASSQDDRDHQPQHF. The CDR3 nucleotides read TGCGCCAGCAGCCAGGATGACAGGGACCATCAGCCCCAGCATTTT.

The V gene is TRBV4-1, the J gene TRBJ2-2; unclear D gene. CDR1 MGHRA and CDR2 YSYEKL come from the germline V gene. This CDR3 comprises 15 residues. The V gene lost 0 bases and the J gene lost 8 bases, with 13 bases spanning the gap. This CDR3 is CASSQDFLVVGELFF. The CDR3, as DNA: TGCGCCAGCAGCCAAGATTTCCTCGTAGTTGGGGAGCTGTTTTTT.

Written as DNA, the CDR3 is TGTGCCAGCAGCCCCGGGACAGTGATCCAAGAGACCCAGTACTTC. Its protein product is CASSPGTVIQETQYF. This chain joins TRBV14 and TRBJ2-5, with 7 bases fitting TRBD1. Germline V gives CDR1 SGHDN, CDR2 FVKESK. The V segment lost 4 bases and the J segment 1 base; nucleotides outside the gene matches: 6. This CDR3 has 15 residues.

The chain carries TRBV2 and TRBJ1-5, with TRBD1 matching over 7 bases. The CDR3 length is 14 residues. Germline V lookup: CDR1 SNHLY, CDR2 FYNNEI. V trimming: 7 bases; J trimming: 6 bases; junction bases outside the gene matches: 9. The CDR3 bases are TGTGCCAGCAAGGACAGGCGGTCCAGTCAGCCCCAGCATTTT. Amino acids: CASKDRRSSQPQHF.

The chain has TRBV30 and TRBJ1-2; weak D call: TRBD1 (5 bases). Germline CDR1 and CDR2: GTSNPN and SVGIG (reference sequence). Trimming cost V 1 base and J 5 bases, with 8 bases left between them. This CDR3 is 12 amino acids long. The CDR3 nucleotides are TGTGCCTGGAGTGGGGGCAGATATGGCTACACCTTC. This translates into CAWSGGRYGYTF. Filled out from reference TRBV30 and TRBJ1-2, the complete variable domain reads SQTIHQWPATLVQPVGSPLSLECTVEGTSNPNLYWYRQAAGRGLQLLFYSVGIGQISSEVPQNLSASRPQDRQFILSSKKLLLSDSGFYLCAWSGGRYGYTFGSGTRLTVV.

This chain links TRBV19 with TRBJ2-3, with D maybe TRBD2 (5 bases). Trimming took off 5 bases at V and 6 bases at J, with 12 bases between the two ends. The CDR3 consists of 13 residues. The germline gives CDR1 LNHDA, CDR2 SQIVND (reference sequence). The CDR3 DNA reads TGTGCCAGTAGTGCGGGCCTTCGGGATACGCAGTATTTT. Translation gives CASSAGLRDTQYF. The full variable domain, with the rest looked up from reference TRBV19 and TRBJ2-3, is DGGITQSPKYLFRKEGQNVTLSCEQNLNHDAMYWYRQDPGQGLRLIYYSQIVNDFQKGDIAEGYSVSREKKESFPLTVTSAQKNPTAFYLCASSAGLRDTQYFGPGTRLTVL.

This clone was counted a few times. The V gene is TRBV2, the J gene TRBJ1-5; tentative D call: TRBD1 (6 bases). The CDR3 covers 13 residues. Trimming shortened V by 10 bases and J by 4 bases, and 14 bases separated the two germline ends. The germline CDR1 and CDR2 sequences are SNHLY and FYNNEI. The CDR3 nucleotides are TGTGCCACCAAGGGGGATTTTAATCAGCCCCAGCATTTT. This codes for CATKGDFNQPQHF.

V usage is TRBV6-1 and J usage is TRBJ2-2; 9 bases match TRBD1. The J segment lost 5 bases and the V segment lost 6 bases, leaving 7 bases of the junction unmatched. Germline V gene sequence: CDR1 MNHNS, CDR2 SASEGT. The CDR3 is 15 residues long. The CDR3 nucleotides are TGTGCCAGCAGCGGGACAGGGACCAGGACCGGGGAGCTGTTTTTT. Translated, it gives CASSGTGTRTGELFF.

The chain joins TRBV7-9 to TRBJ2-7; 8 bases align to TRBD1. Germline loops: CDR1 SEHNR, CDR2 FQNEAQ (reference sequence). This CDR3 region has 15 residues. V lost 3 bases to trimming and J lost 3 bases; unmatched junction nucleotides: 7. In DNA, the CDR3 is TGTGCCAGCAGCTTCGGGCAGGGGGCGGGCTACGAGCAGTACTTC. It is translated as CASSFGQGAGYEQYF.

This clone came up once. Here the CDR3 DNA reads TGTGCCTGGAGTGTACAGGGAAGCGACGAGCAGTACTTC. Its protein product is CAWSVQGSDEQYF. V usage is TRBV30 and J usage is TRBJ2-7; weak D call: TRBD1 (6 bases). Germline values: CDR1 GTSNPN, CDR2 SVGIG (reference sequence). V was cut by 0 bases and J by 5 bases, with 11 bases left in between. CDR3 length: 13 residues.

V is TRBV18 and J is TRBJ2-1, with 8 positions matching TRBD1. The V gene end was trimmed by 5 bases and the J gene end by 6 bases; junction bases not matched to a gene: 12. Germline CDR1 and CDR2: KGHSH and LQKENI. CDR3 length equals 16 residues. The CDR3 DNA reads as TGTGCCAGCTCATCGCTGCTAGGACAGGGAGGCAATGAGCAGTTCTTC. Its translation is CASSSLLGQGGNEQFF.

The chain uses TRBV11-1 and TRBJ2-7; D gene uncertain. The CDR3 totals 13 residues. The V end was cut by 5 bases, the J end by 6 bases, with 14 bases between. CDR1 and CDR2 (germline): SGHAT, FQDESV (reference sequence). The CDR3 spells CASSLGWQAEQYF. CDR3 nucleotides: TGTGCCAGCAGCCTAGGCTGGCAGGCCGAGCAGTACTTC.

The chain joins TRBV7-3 to TRBJ2-1, with D hard to call. V was clipped by 1 base and J by 0 bases, with 7 bases between them. CDR3 length: 15 amino acids. The germline gives CDR1 SGHTA, CDR2 FQGTGA. The CDR3 spells CASSLISSSYNEQFF. The DNA for the CDR3 is TGTGCCAGCAGCTTAATTTCCAGCTCCTACAATGAGCAGTTCTTC.

Of note for this clone: In the same sample, other DNA sequences code for this CDR3. The chain joins TRBV30 to TRBJ2-5; D unclear. Germline CDR1 GTSNPN, CDR2 SVGIG (reference sequence). The CDR3 sequence is 11 residues long. V lost 4 bases and J lost 2, with 5 bases in between. CDR3 DNA: TGTGCCTGGACCCTACAAGAGACCCAGTACTTC. Translation gives CAWTLQETQYF.

A single count supports this clone. The chain is built from TRBV5-8 and TRBJ1-1, with D possibly being TRBD1 (5 bases). CDR3 length equals 13 residues. V was clipped by 4 bases and J by 11 bases, with 18 bases between them. Germline lookup yields CDR1 SGHTS and CDR2 YDEGEE. This CDR3 is CASSPLGGTRAFF. CDR3 DNA sequence: TGTGCCAGCAGCCCGCTGGGGGGAACGAGGGCTTTCTTT. The variable domain in full, completed from reference TRBV5-8 and TRBJ1-1, reads EAGVTQSPTHLIKTRGQQATLRCSPISGHTSVYWYQQALGLGLQFLLWYDEGEERNRGNFPPRFSGRQFPNYSSELNVNALELEDSALYLCASSPLGGTRAFFGQGTRLTVV.

The CDR3 DNA follows: TGTGCCTGGAGTGTACGGGGATCCACAGATACGCAGTATTTT. Translated: CAWSVRGSTDTQYF. The V gene is TRBV30, the J gene TRBJ2-3, with D perhaps matching TRBD2 (5 bases). The V and J ends lost 0 bases and 2 bases respectively, with 9 bases between them. Germline values: CDR1 GTSNPN, CDR2 SVGIG (reference sequence). The CDR3 is made up of 14 amino acids. Together with reference TRBV30 and TRBJ2-3, the CDR3 gives the full variable domain: SQTIHQWPATLVQPVGSPLSLECTVEGTSNPNLYWYRQAAGRGLQLLFYSVGIGQISSEVPQNLSASRPQDRQFILSSKKLLLSDSGFYLCAWSVRGSTDTQYFGPGTRLTVL.

J is TRBJ2-5 and V is TRBV2, with D perhaps matching TRBD2 (7 bases). V lost 10 bases to trimming and J lost 0 bases, with 12 bases between them. Germline lookup yields CDR1 SNHLY and CDR2 FYNNEI. This CDR3 spans 13 amino acids. CDR3 coding DNA: TGTGCCAAGGGGGGGCAAAACCAAGAGACCCAGTACTTC. Amino acids: CAKGGQNQETQYF.

The chain couples TRBV7-2 to TRBJ1-6; maybe TRBD1 (6 bases). V was trimmed by 4 bases and J by 0 bases, leaving 16 bases between them. The germline V gene has CDR1 SGHTA and CDR2 FQGNSA. The CDR3 spans 18 residues. The CDR3 loop reads CASSWKTGGVSYNSPLHF. The CDR3 DNA reads as TGTGCCAGCAGCTGGAAGACAGGTGGAGTCTCCTATAATTCACCCCTCCACTTT.

The chain joins TRBV18 to TRBJ2-2; 8 bases line up with TRBD1. With 3 bases clipped from V and 4 bases from J, the junction kept 13 bases outside the gene matches. Looked up from germline, CDR1 is KGHSH and CDR2 is LQKENI. This CDR3 spans 18 amino acids. The CDR3 protein is CASSPSPQGEYGTGELFF. CDR3 in DNA: TGTGCCAGCTCACCTAGCCCACAGGGGGAGTATGGCACCGGGGAGCTGTTTTTT.

This clone has only a few counts. J is TRBJ1-4 and V is TRBV4-1; no clear D gene. The CDR3 sequence is 16 residues long. Germline CDR1 is MGHRA and CDR2 is YSYEKL. V dropped 0 bases and J dropped 6 bases, with 14 bases sitting between them. DNA of the CDR3: TGCGCCAGCAGCCAAGATTTGGATTTGGGTTATGAAAAACTGTTTTTT. This gives the protein CASSQDLDLGYEKLFF.

The chain recombines TRBV5-1 with TRBJ2-6, with D possibly TRBD1 on 5 matching bases. This CDR3 is 15 amino acids long. Trimming cost V 3 bases and J 0 bases, with 7 bases left between them. CDR1 is SGHRS, CDR2 YFSETQ, per germline. The CDR3 nucleotides are TGCGCCAGCAGCTCCGACAGCTCTGGGGCCAACGTCCTGACTTTC. Protein: CASSSDSSGANVLTF. Together with reference TRBV5-1 and TRBJ2-6, the CDR3 gives the full variable domain: KAGVTQTPRYLIKTRGQQVTLSCSPISGHRSVSWYQQTPGQGLQFLFEYFSETQRNKGNFPGRFSGRQFSNSRSEMNVSTLELGDSALYLCASSSDSSGANVLTFGAGSRLTVL.

The chain links TRBV21-1 to TRBJ2-7; TRBD1, the table's D call, was not compared with the DNA. TRBV21-1 is tagged as a pseudogene. The CDR3 has 15 residues. The chain's CDR3 is CASSQVRTRCYEQYF. As DNA, the CDR3 is TGTGCCAGCAGCCAGGTGCGAACAAGATGTTACGAGCAGTACTTC.

CDR3 in DNA: TGTGCCAGCAGTGAAGCTTGGCGGAAAGGGACCTTC. This sequence encodes CASSEAWRKGTF. The chain combines TRBV6-1 with TRBJ1-2, with D uncertain. Germline V gives CDR1 MNHNS, CDR2 SASEGT. Trimming cost V 0 bases and J 14 bases, with 13 bases left between them. The CDR3 covers 12 residues.

The J gene is TRBJ1-6, the V gene TRBV15; D call uncertain. Germline V lookup: CDR1 LNHNV, CDR2 YYDKDF (reference sequence). The CDR3 contains 13 residues. The V and J ends lost 2 bases and 10 bases respectively, with 9 bases between them. The CDR3 DNA is TGTGCCACCAGCAGAACCCGGGAGTCACCCCTCCACTTT. It specifies CATSRTRESPLHF.

This clone has a handful of counts. The chain employs TRBV6-5 and TRBJ1-5; D is undetermined. Germline lookup yields CDR1 MNHEY and CDR2 SVGAGI. V was cut by 7 bases and J by 0 bases, with 7 bases left in between. The CDR3 has 13 amino acids. The CDR3 reads CASKRDSNQPQHF. The CDR3 region has the DNA TGTGCCAGCAAGAGGGATAGCAATCAGCCCCAGCATTTT.

This clone has a single count. The rearrangement links TRBV5-4 to TRBJ2-7; 10 positions agree with TRBD2. V lost 5 bases, J lost 7 bases, and 12 bases stayed unmatched. The CDR3 length is 15 residues. Germline CDR1 reads SGHNT; CDR2 reads YYREEE (reference sequence). In DNA form, the CDR3 reads TGTGCCAGCAGTATCAGCGGGAGGGCCAGGAGTGAGCAGTACTTC. Protein product: CASSISGRARSEQYF.

This sequence joins TRBV30 and TRBJ2-1; D remains ambiguous. The germline gives CDR1 GTSNPN, CDR2 SVGIG (reference sequence). The CDR3 covers 13 residues. Trimming pared 5 bases from V and 0 bases from J, leaving 8 bases between. The CDR3 nucleotides are TGTGCCTGGGCTGGAAGCTCCTACAATGAGCAGTTCTTC. Translation gives CAWAGSSYNEQFF.

The chain carries TRBV19 and TRBJ1-1; TRBD1 agrees at 7 bases. V was clipped by 4 bases and J by 0 bases; unmatched bases: 5. CDR1 is LNHDA and CDR2 is SQIVND in the germline V gene (reference sequence). This CDR3 comprises 15 residues. CDR3 sequence (DNA): TGTGCCAGTAGTACCCAGGGACAGATGAACACTGAAGCTTTCTTT. As protein: CASSTQGQMNTEAFF.

The table lists this clone with a few counts. The chain joins TRBV5-1 to TRBJ2-5; 7 nucleotides match TRBD2. The germline V gene encodes CDR1 SGHRS and CDR2 YFSETQ. The V gene end was trimmed by 4 bases and the J gene end by 2 bases; junction bases not matched to a gene: 8. The CDR3 sequence is 15 residues long. CDR3 nucleotide sequence: TGCGCCAGCAGCCCCGGGGCTAGCGGACAAGAGACCCAGTACTTC. This translates into CASSPGASGQETQYF.